This is a list of T cell receptor beta chains from one sample in a study of identical twins. TCRdb used MiXCR to reprocess the 5' RACE reads, holding one entry per CDR3 protein. In the table there are 250,000 to 300,000 distinct CDR3 sequences, nearly 9.5% of which are singletons. Separately, the same data were catalogued under a study of yellow fever vaccine responses in identical twins.

The material sequenced was CD8+ T cells sorted from blood. These receptors were obtained from a woman under 30 in good health. The CDR3 runs from the conserved cysteine through the conserved F or W. The order of the fields is J gene, clone size, CDR3 length, V gene, D gene, CDR3 DNA, CDR3 protein. A D gene is named only where the DNA matches it firmly. Only part of the rows carry a size: once, few, many, or a class if the clone is expanded.

>TRBJ2-1|few|18|TRBV20-1|TRBD2
TGCAGTGCTAGATGGGATAGCGGGAGAAGGTTGTCCTACAATGAGCAGTTCTTC
CSARWDSGRRLSYNEQFF
>TRBJ2-1|few|17|TRBV5-1|TRBD2
TGCGCCAGCAGCCTAGGACTAGCGGGGGGCTCCTACAATGAGCAGTTCTTC
CASSLGLAGGSYNEQFF
>TRBJ2-7|few|15|TRBV7-9|-
TGTGCCAGCAGCTATGAGGGGGTAAGCTCCTACGAGCAGTACTTC
CASSYEGVSSYEQYF
>TRBJ2-7|many|15|TRBV7-2|-
TGTGCCAGCAGCTTAGTAGTGGGGGACCCCTACGAGCAGTACTTC
CASSLVVGDPYEQYF
>TRBJ2-5|few|15|TRBV2|-
TGTGCCAGCAGCGTTGCCGGGACACCCAAAAAGACCCAGTACTTC
CASSVAGTPKKTQYF
>TRBJ1-2|-|15|TRBV29-1|-
TGCAGCGTCAGACTAGGTGTAGACAGACAATATGGCTACACCTTC
CSVRLGVDRQYGYTF
>TRBJ1-1|many|14|TRBV20-1|-
TGCAGTGCTAGAGAGCCTGGACAGCAGACTGAAGCTTTCTTT
CSAREPGQQTEAFF
>TRBJ2-3|few|12|TRBV5-1|-
TGCGCCAGCACTGGCAGTGCAGATACGCAGTATTTT
CASTGSADTQYF
>TRBJ2-5|many|15|TRBV10-3|-
TGTGCCATCAGTGAGTCGATCGACTCCCAAGAGACCCAGTACTTC
CAISESIDSQETQYF
>TRBJ2-7|-|11|TRBV20-1|TRBD1
TGCAGTGCGACAGGGGGCGGCGAGCAGTACTTC
CSATGGGEQYF
>TRBJ2-7|-|15|TRBV2|TRBD1
TGTGCCAGCAGTGAGAGGGACAGGGGGCTCTACGAGCAGTACTTC
CASSERDRGLYEQYF
>TRBJ2-7|few|17|TRBV5-4|TRBD2
TGTGCCAGCAGCTGGGGACTAGCGGGGTCTTTTTCCTACGAGCAGTACTTC
CASSWGLAGSFSYEQYF
>TRBJ2-1|many|14|TRBV29-1|-
TGCAGCGTTGAAATTGACGCGGGGGCTAATGAGCAGTTCTTC
CSVEIDAGANEQFF
>TRBJ2-1|many|16|TRBV5-1|TRBD1
TGCGCCAGCAGCTTAGAGACAGGGGGCTCGTACAATGAGCAGTTCTTC
CASSLETGGSYNEQFF
>TRBJ2-7|-|16|TRBV19|TRBD1
TGTGCCAGTAGTATCGGGACAGGCTCGGGCTACTACGAGCAGTACTTC
CASSIGTGSGYYEQYF
>TRBJ2-1|few|17|TRBV24-1|TRBD1
TGTGCCACCAGTGACCCCTATGACAGGGGAATTCTCGATGAGCAGTTCTTC
CATSDPYDRGILDEQFF